A single sample is the source of the 6 T cell receptor beta chains below, sequenced in a study of OX40 agonist ivuxolimab in advanced cancers. Assay used: immunoSEQ multiplex PCR; TCRdb lists only in-frame clones, some missing. Of 30,000 to 40,000 clones detected, 81% appear once; the ten largest clones hold 15% to 20%. Sequences were derived from CD4+ or CD8+ T cells sorted from blood, sampled in a trial of the OX40 agonist ivuxolimab. The receptors come from an adult with an advanced solid tumor such as melanoma, head and neck, liver or kidney cancer.

This chain uses TRBV10-3 with TRBJ2-7; D is possibly TRBD1 (5 bases). The CDR3 has 13 amino acids. The V end lost 7 bases, the J end lost 3 bases, and 13 bases lay between the germline ends. Germline lookup yields CDR1 ENHRY and CDR2 SYGVKD. CDR3: CAIMRDRFYEQYF. CDR3 bases: TGTGCCATCATGCGAGACAGATTCTACGAGCAGTACTTC.

This CDR3 reads CASSLAFRGQETQYF. The DNA for the CDR3 is TGCGCCAGCAGCTTGGCCTTCAGGGGGCAAGAGACCCAGTACTTC. The chain recombines TRBV5-1 with TRBJ2-5; TRBD1 aligns across 7 bases. The CDR3 length is 15 residues. Germline CDR1 is SGHRS and CDR2 is YFSETQ. V was pared by 0 bases and J by 2 bases, with 4 bases of the junction left unmatched.

The chain combines TRBV28 with TRBJ1-4; a weak D match, TRBD1 (6 bases). The CDR3 runs to 14 residues. V lost 5 bases and J lost 15, with 22 bases in between. Germline CDR1 is MDHEN and CDR2 is SYDVKM. Written as DNA, the CDR3 is TGTGCCAGCAGTACCACGTCGGCCCAGGGGCATTTGTTTTTT. It is translated as CASSTTSAQGHLFF.

The CDR3 sequence: CASSEAGGLADTQYF. The CDR3 DNA reads TGTGCCAGCAGTGAGGCGGGAGGGTTGGCAGATACGCAGTATTTT. The V call is TRBV2, the J call TRBJ2-3; TRBD2 agrees at 9 bases. The CDR3 has 15 amino acids. From germline, CDR1 is SNHLY and CDR2 FYNNEI. After removal of 3 bases from V and 4 bases from J, the junction contained 5 bases not matched to a gene.

The sample holds a few counts of this clone. This chain joins TRBV20-1 and TRBJ2-5; D remains ambiguous. The CDR3 runs 11 residues. Deletions cut 0 bases from V and 4 bases from J, with 3 bases between. Germline values: CDR1 DFQATT, CDR2 SNEGSKA (reference sequence). The CDR3 reads CSAREGETQYF. The CDR3 region has the DNA TGCAGTGCTAGAGAGGGAGAGACCCAGTACTTC.

On this clone: Mismatch with germline at one junction end may stem from a read error. The V call is TRBV5-1, the J call TRBJ1-5, with 11 bases aligning to TRBD1. The CDR3 totals 15 residues. Germline V CDR1 and CDR2: SGHRS, YFSETQ. The CDR3 DNA reads TGCGCCAGCAGGTTGGGACAGGGGGTAAATCAGCCCCAGCATTTT. Translating it yields CASRLGQGVNQPQHF.